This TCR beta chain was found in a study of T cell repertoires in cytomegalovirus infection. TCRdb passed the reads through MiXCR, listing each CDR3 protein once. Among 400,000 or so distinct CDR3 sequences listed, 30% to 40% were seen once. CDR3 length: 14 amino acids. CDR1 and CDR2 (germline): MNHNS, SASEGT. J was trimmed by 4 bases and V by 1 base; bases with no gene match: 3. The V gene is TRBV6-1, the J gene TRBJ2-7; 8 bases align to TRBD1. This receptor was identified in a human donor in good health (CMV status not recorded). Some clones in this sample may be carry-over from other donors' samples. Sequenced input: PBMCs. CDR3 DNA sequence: TGTGCCAGCAGTGAAGTGGGACAGGCATACGAGCAGTACTTC. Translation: CASSEVGQAYEQYF.